These 24 T cell receptor beta chains originate from one sample sequenced in a study of cytotoxic CD8 clonotypes in ibrutinib-treated CLL. Repertoires were generated with immunoSEQ multiplex PCR, while TCRdb's copy carries only in-frame clones and drops some. Among 250,000 to 350,000 clones listed, less than 85% were seen once. Sequenced here: PBMCs, sampled at disease progression, from a patient treated with ibrutinib. The receptors here all came from a human donor with chronic lymphocytic leukemia.

The chain employs TRBV27 and TRBJ2-1; 8 bases agree with TRBD1. Germline CDR1 reads MNHEY; CDR2 reads SMNVEV (reference sequence). V lost 5 bases and J lost 7; bases outside the gene matches: 13. This CDR3 has 16 amino acids. The chain's CDR3 is CASSIRAGGDRNEQFF. CDR3 DNA sequence: TGTGCCAGCAGTATAAGAGCAGGGGGCGATAGGAATGAGCAGTTCTTC.

The V call is TRBV19, the J call TRBJ2-7, with TRBD1 identical over 9 bases. V lost 3 bases to trimming and J lost 6 bases; unmatched junction nucleotides: 9. The CDR3 totals 15 residues. Germline V gene sequence: CDR1 LNHDA, CDR2 SQIVND (reference sequence). The CDR3 coding sequence is TGTGCCAGTAGTATGAGGGGACAGGGTCTTGGCGAGCAGTACTTC. Protein sequence: CASSMRGQGLGEQYF.

This clone was observed once. The V call is TRBV15, the J call TRBJ2-7; the match to TRBD1 covers 8 bases. Germline V lookup: CDR1 LNHNV, CDR2 YYDKDF (reference sequence). V trimming: 2 bases; J trimming: 5 bases; junction bases outside the gene matches: 2. The CDR3 is 13 amino acids. CDR3 region: CATSRRQGNEQYF. CDR3 in DNA: TGTGCCACCAGCAGACGACAGGGGAACGAGCAGTACTTC. Using reference TRBV15 and TRBJ2-7 for the parts outside the CDR3, the full variable domain is DAMVIQNPRYQVTQFGKPVTLSCSQTLNHNVMYWYQQKSSQAPKLLFHYYDKDFNNEADTPDNFQSRRPNTSFCFLDIRSPGLGDTAMYLCATSRRQGNEQYFGPGTRLTVT.

This chain links TRBV27 with TRBJ1-4; D gene uncertain. V was shortened by 7 bases and J by 3 bases, with 15 bases between the two germline ends. The CDR3 totals 15 residues. CDR1 and CDR2 (germline): MNHEY, SMNVEV (reference sequence). In DNA form, the CDR3 reads TGTGCCAGCATGCCCCTACGGGCGGCTAATGAAAAACTGTTTTTT. Protein product: CASMPLRAANEKLFF.

This clone is a singleton in its sample. V is TRBV6-5 and J is TRBJ2-3, with D unclear. Between the trimmed V and J ends, which lost 0 bases and 3 bases, there was a span of 7 bases. Germline assignment: CDR1 MNHEY and CDR2 SVGAGI. CDR3 size: 14 residues. The CDR3 is CASSYSPITDTQYF. The CDR3 region has the DNA TGTGCCAGCAGTTACTCTCCAATTACAGATACGCAGTATTTT.

The chain uses TRBV28 and TRBJ2-1, with 9 bases matching TRBD2. This CDR3 region has 16 residues. V dropped 8 bases and J dropped 6; count of bases not matched to a gene: 14. The germline V gene has CDR1 MDHEN and CDR2 SYDVKM. CDR3 sequence reads: CASCCGGGQSTNEQFF. The DNA of the CDR3 is TGTGCCAGCTGCTGCGGGGGGGGCCAAAGCACCAATGAGCAGTTCTTC.

This clone showed up just once. The chain carries TRBV29-1 and TRBJ2-5; D unresolved. The DNA end favors TRBJ2-7, so the J call may be wrong. Germline assignment: CDR1 SQVTM and CDR2 ANQGSEA. This CDR3 is built from 10 residues. Here the CDR3 reads CSVLGYEQYF. The CDR3 nucleotides read TGCAGCGTTCTGGGCTACGAGCAGTACTTC.

The chain uses TRBV13 and TRBJ2-3; no clear D. Germline lookup yields CDR1 PRHDT and CDR2 FYEKMQ (reference sequence). V dropped 5 bases and J dropped 0 bases, with 6 bases sitting between them. The CDR3 has 13 residues. CDR3 nucleotides: TGTGCCAGCAGCCCCACAAGCACAGATACGCAGTATTTT. Its translation: CASSPTSTDTQYF.

The V and J genes are TRBV18 and TRBJ1-1, with D possibly TRBD1 on 6 matching bases. CDR3 length: 15 residues. The germline V and J ends were trimmed by 3 bases and 0 bases, with 11 bases remaining between them. Germline V gene sequence: CDR1 KGHSH, CDR2 LQKENI. CDR3 in amino acids: CASSPATGLNTEAFF. The CDR3 DNA follows: TGTGCCAGCTCACCCGCGACAGGATTGAACACTGAAGCTTTCTTT.

This clone was seen a handful of times. The V gene is TRBV2, the J gene TRBJ1-4; 7 bases map to TRBD1. The V segment lost 11 bases and the J segment 4 bases; nucleotides outside the gene matches: 4. The CDR3 has 12 amino acids. CDR1 and CDR2 (germline): SNHLY, FYNNEI. The CDR3: CAGTVYNEKLFF. The CDR3 DNA follows: TGTGCCGGGACAGTTTATAATGAAAAACTGTTTTTT. The full variable domain, completed using reference TRBV2 and TRBJ1-4, is EPEVTQTPSHQVTQMGQEVILRCVPISNHLYFYWYRQILGQKVEFLVSFYNNEISEKSEIFDDQFSVERPDGSNFTLKIRSTKLEDSAMYFCAGTVYNEKLFFGSGTQLSVL.

This clone has a single count. J is TRBJ2-3 and V is TRBV13, with TRBD2 matching over 11 bases. CDR1 is PRHDT and CDR2 is FYEKMQ in the germline V gene (reference sequence). V lost 1 base and J lost 1; bases outside the gene matches: 1. The CDR3 totals 16 residues. Written as DNA, the CDR3 is TGTGCCAGCAGCTTAGAGGGACTAGCGGGCACAGATACGCAGTATTTT. The encoded protein is CASSLEGLAGTDTQYF.

This clone was picked up a small number of times. The chain links TRBV4-1 to TRBJ2-7; D may be TRBD1 (5 bases). In germline, CDR1 is MGHRA, CDR2 YSYEKL. Trimming pared 2 bases from V and 4 bases from J, leaving 9 bases between. The CDR3 loop spans 13 amino acids. Here the CDR3 DNA reads TGCGCCAGCAGCCAAACAGACAGTTACGAGCAGTACTTC. Translating it yields CASSQTDSYEQYF.

With respect to this clone: This same CDR3 is encoded by further DNA sequences in the sample. The genes are TRBV6-6 and TRBJ2-7, with D perhaps given as TRBD1 or TRBD2 (5 bases each). Germline V gene sequence: CDR1 MNHNY, CDR2 SVGAGI (reference sequence). The CDR3 has 13 residues. V lost 2 bases and J lost 2, with 7 bases in between. The CDR3 reads CASSYGTTYEQYF. CDR3 bases: TGTGCCAGCAGTTACGGGACGACCTACGAGCAGTACTTC.

This chain uses TRBV5-1 with TRBJ2-7, with 7 positions matching TRBD2. V was pared by 2 bases and J by 0 bases, with 8 bases of the junction left unmatched. CDR3 length equals 16 residues. CDR1 and CDR2 from the germline V gene are SGHRS and YFSETQ. Written as DNA, the CDR3 is TGCGCCAGCAGCTTCTGGGGCGGGAGCCCCTCCTACGAGCAGTACTTC. As protein: CASSFWGGSPSYEQYF.

This clone has just one count. The chain employs TRBV27 and TRBJ2-6; D is undetermined. The CDR3 totals 16 residues. Trimming removed 5 bases from V and 0 bases from J, with 11 bases in between. CDR1 MNHEY and CDR2 SMNVEV come from the germline V gene (reference sequence). The CDR3 bases are TGTGCCAGCAGTCCCGGACGGGCCTCTGGGGCCAACGTCCTGACTTTC. Translated: CASSPGRASGANVLTF.

This clone has a single count. The chain joins TRBV27 to TRBJ2-5, with D unresolved. The CDR3 consists of 13 residues. Germline V gene lookup returns CDR1 MNHEY and CDR2 SMNVEV (reference sequence). The ends were cut back, 5 bases at V and 4 bases at J, with 11 bases in the middle. CDR3 bases: TGTGCCAGCAGTGCGGAACTATTAGAGACCCAGTACTTC. It is translated as CASSAELLETQYF.

This chain connects TRBV4-1 to TRBJ2-7, with 8 bases identical to TRBD1. The V segment lost 6 bases and the J segment 0 bases; nucleotides outside the gene matches: 7. This CDR3 region has 15 residues. Germline lookup yields CDR1 MGHRA and CDR2 YSYEKL. CDR3 region: CASSPDRAISYEQYF. The CDR3 region has the DNA TGCGCCAGCAGTCCGGACAGGGCGATCTCCTACGAGCAGTACTTC.

The chain employs TRBV9 and TRBJ1-3; 10 bases are a match to TRBD1. Trimming took 3 bases from V and 4 from J; bases not matched to a gene: 1. The CDR3 loop spans 14 amino acids. Germline V lookup: CDR1 SGDLS, CDR2 YYNGEE. DNA for the CDR3: TGTGCCAGCAGCGGGACAGGGGGAGGAAACACCATATATTTT. It translates to CASSGTGGGNTIYF.

The rearrangement uses TRBV2 and TRBJ1-5; no definite D call. The CDR3 has 14 residues. V lost 4 bases to trimming and J lost 3 bases, with 10 bases between them. CDR1 is SNHLY, CDR2 FYNNEI, per germline. This CDR3 reads CASSGQRINQPQHF. As DNA, the CDR3 is TGTGCCAGCAGTGGCCAGAGAATCAATCAGCCCCAGCATTTT.

There are a few counts of this clone. This rearrangement joins TRBV10-2 to TRBJ1-2, with a tentative D call TRBD1 (5 bases). This CDR3 comprises 14 residues. Germline lookup yields CDR1 WSHSY and CDR2 SAAADI. V was pared by 6 bases and J by 5 bases, with 16 bases between. The CDR3 DNA follows: TGCGCCAGCAGCCCGGCAGGGAGTGGGTATGGCTACACCTTC. Its protein is CASSPAGSGYGYTF.

This chain joins TRBV27 and TRBJ2-3; TRBD2 aligns across 8 bases. The CDR3 is 20 residues long. The germline V gene encodes CDR1 MNHEY and CDR2 SMNVEV (reference sequence). J was trimmed by 0 bases and V by 5 bases; bases with no gene match: 19. The CDR3 bases are TGTGCCAGCAGTCTACCCCCGCGGGGGGTCGCGCCGCCGAGCACAGATACGCAGTATTTT. This encodes CASSLPPRGVAPPSTDTQYF.

The V gene is TRBV5-1, the J gene TRBJ2-7, with a possible D match to TRBD1 (6 bases). CDR1 is SGHRS and CDR2 is YFSETQ in the germline V gene. Between the trimmed V and J ends, which lost 4 bases and 0 bases, there was a span of 11 bases. The CDR3 covers 14 residues. This CDR3 reads CASSKSTGSYEQYF. CDR3 sequence (DNA): TGCGCCAGCAGCAAATCGACAGGCTCCTACGAGCAGTACTTC. Full variable domain (remainder filled in from reference TRBV5-1 and TRBJ2-7): KAGVTQTPRYLIKTRGQQVTLSCSPISGHRSVSWYQQTPGQGLQFLFEYFSETQRNKGNFPGRFSGRQFSNSRSEMNVSTLELGDSALYLCASSKSTGSYEQYFGPGTRLTVT.

The genes are TRBV5-1 and TRBJ2-2, with unresolved D. This CDR3 is 16 amino acids long. The V and J ends lost 4 bases and 0 bases respectively, with 13 bases between them. The germline V gene has CDR1 SGHRS and CDR2 YFSETQ. Here the CDR3 reads CASSPQTSPNTGELFF. The CDR3 coding sequence is TGCGCCAGCAGCCCCCAGACAAGTCCGAACACCGGGGAGCTGTTTTTT.

This chain connects TRBV25-1 to TRBJ1-2; D is ambiguous. V lost 3 bases and J lost 2, with 10 bases in between. Per germline, CDR1 MGHDK and CDR2 SYGVNS. The CDR3 is made up of 14 amino acids. In DNA, the CDR3 is TGTGCCAGCAGTGATAGTGGCAGGAACTATGGCTACACCTTC. As protein: CASSDSGRNYGYTF.